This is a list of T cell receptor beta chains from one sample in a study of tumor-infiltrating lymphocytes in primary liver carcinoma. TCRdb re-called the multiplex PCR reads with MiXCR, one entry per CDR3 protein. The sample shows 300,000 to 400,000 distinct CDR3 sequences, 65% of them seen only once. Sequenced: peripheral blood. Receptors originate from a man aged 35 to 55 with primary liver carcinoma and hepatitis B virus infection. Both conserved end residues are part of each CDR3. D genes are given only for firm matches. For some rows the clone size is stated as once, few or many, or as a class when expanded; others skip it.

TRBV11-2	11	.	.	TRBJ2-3	TGTGCTAACAGGTTTTCCGATACGCAGTATTTT	CANRFSDTQYF
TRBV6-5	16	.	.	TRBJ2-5	TGTGCCAGCAGTTACTTCCTCGTCGGCGGATCTGAGACCCAGTACTTC	CASSYFLVGGSETQYF
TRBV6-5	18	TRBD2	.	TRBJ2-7	TGTGCCAGCAGTTCCTCCGTCACTCTAGCGGGAGACTCGGGGGAGCAGTACTTC	CASSSSVTLAGDSGEQYF
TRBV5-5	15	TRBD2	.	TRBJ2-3	TGTGCCAGCAGTTCTCCCCGCCGGGAGGCAGATGCGCAGTATTTT	CASSSPRREADAQYF
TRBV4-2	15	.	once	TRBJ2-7	TGTGCCAGCAGCCGATCCAACGATACTAGTGGCGAACAGTACTTC	CASSRSNDTSGEQYF
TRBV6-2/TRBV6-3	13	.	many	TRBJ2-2	TGTGCCAGCAGTTATGGATGGACCGGGGAGCTGTTTTTT	CASSYGWTGELFF
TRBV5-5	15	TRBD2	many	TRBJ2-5	TGTGCCAGCAGCTTTGGTAGCGGGATATACGAGACCCAGTACTTC	CASSFGSGIYETQYF
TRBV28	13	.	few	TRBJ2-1	TGTGCCACCAGACCGACATCTAGGTCTGTGCGGTTCTTC	CATRPTSRSVRFF
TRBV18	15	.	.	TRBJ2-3	TGTGCCAGCTCACCACAGACACTGAGCACAGATACGCAGTATTTT	CASSPQTLSTDTQYF
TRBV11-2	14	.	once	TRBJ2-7	TGTGCCAGCAGCTCCTGGACAGCGGACTACGAGCAGTACTTC	CASSSWTADYEQYF
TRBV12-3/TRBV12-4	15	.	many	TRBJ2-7	TGTGCCAGCAGCCCAGCGTCCCGCGTCGGGCACGAGCAGTACTTC	CASSPASRVGHEQYF
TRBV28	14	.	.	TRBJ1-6	TGTGCCAGCAGTGTACCCGGTGACAATTCACCCCTCCACTTT	CASSVPGDNSPLHF
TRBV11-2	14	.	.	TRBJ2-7	TGTGCCAGCAGCTTGACAGTGGGGTTGTACGAGCAGTACTTC	CASSLTVGLYEQYF
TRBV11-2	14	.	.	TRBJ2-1	TGTGCCAGCAACTCCTCCAGGGGTGGCAATGATCAGTTCTTC	CASNSSRGGNDQFF
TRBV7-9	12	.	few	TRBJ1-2	TGTGCCAGCAGCTTAGGGTCGCTCGGCTACACCTTC	CASSLGSLGYTF
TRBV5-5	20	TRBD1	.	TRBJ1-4	TGTGCCAGCAGCATGCCGAAGACAGGGACCCTGACCACCGATAATGAAAAACTGTTTTTT	CASSMPKTGTLTTDNEKLFF
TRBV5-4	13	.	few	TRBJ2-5	TGTGCCAGCAGCCCGACGGGGCAAGAGACCCAGTACTTC	CASSPTGQETQYF
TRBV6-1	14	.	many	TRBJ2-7	TGTGCCAGCAGTTCCACCGGGACCCTCTACGAGCAGTACTTC	CASSSTGTLYEQYF
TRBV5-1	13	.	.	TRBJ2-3	TGTGCCAGCCGGCTCGGGGGCACAGATACGCAGTATTTT	CASRLGGTDTQYF
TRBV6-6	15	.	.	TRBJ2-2	TGTGCCAGCAGTCCGGGACACTCGGACACCGGGGAGCTGTTTTTT	CASSPGHSDTGELFF
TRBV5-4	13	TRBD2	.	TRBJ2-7	TGTGCCAGCAGCTTTGCGCGGGAGAGCGAGCAGTACTTC	CASSFARESEQYF
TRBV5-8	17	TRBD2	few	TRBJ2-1	TGTGCCAGCAGCCCTTTGTCCCCGGGACTATCCTACAATGAGCAGTTCTTC	CASSPLSPGLSYNEQFF
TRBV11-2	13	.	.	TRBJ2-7	TGTGCCAGCTGTCCCGCCAGGACAGAGGAGCAGTACTTC	CASCPARTEEQYF
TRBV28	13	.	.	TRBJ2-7	TGTGCCAGCAGGACCCCTGGAAGCTACGAGCAGTACTTC	CASRTPGSYEQYF
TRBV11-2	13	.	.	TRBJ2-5	TGTGCCAGCAGCTTGGGACATGCCGAGACCCAGTACTTC	CASSLGHAETQYF
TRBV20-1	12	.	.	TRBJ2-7	TGCAGTGCTAGGACAGGTCGGGGAGAGCAGTACTTC	CSARTGRGEQYF
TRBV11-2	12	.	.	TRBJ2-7	TGTGCCAGCAGCCTACAGACCGCAGAGCGGTACTTT	CASSLQTAERYF
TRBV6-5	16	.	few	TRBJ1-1	TGTGCTAGCAGCTACAGAGGAAAATCAATGAACACTGAAGCTTTCTTT	CASSYRGKSMNTEAFF
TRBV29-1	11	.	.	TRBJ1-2	TGCGGAGTTGTCTTCGGGAATGGCTACACCTTC	CGVVFGNGYTF
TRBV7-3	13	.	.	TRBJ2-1	TGTGCCAGCAGCTTATCCGCCGGGTCGGGGCAGTTTTTC	CASSLSAGSGQFF
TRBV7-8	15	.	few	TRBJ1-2	TGTGCCAGCAGCACCCGACAGTTTTCCCTCTATGGCTACACCTTC	CASSTRQFSLYGYTF
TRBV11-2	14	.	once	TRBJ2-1	TGTGCCAGCGGCTTATTATTTGTTCAGTCTGAGCAGTTCTTC	CASGLLFVQSEQFF
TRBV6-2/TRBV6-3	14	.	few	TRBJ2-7	TGTGCCAGCAGTTTATTGGGGGCCTCCTACGAGCAGTACTTC	CASSLLGASYEQYF
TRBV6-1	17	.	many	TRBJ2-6	TGTGCCAGCAGACCTGTGGCAGGCGGTACTGGGGCCAACGTCCTGACTTTC	CASRPVAGGTGANVLTF
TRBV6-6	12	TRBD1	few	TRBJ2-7	TGTGCCAGCAGTTATGGGACAGCCGAGCAGTACTTC	CASSYGTAEQYF
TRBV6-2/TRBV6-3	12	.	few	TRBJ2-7	TGTGCCAGCAGCAACAGGGTCAACGAGCAGTACTTC	CASSNRVNEQYF
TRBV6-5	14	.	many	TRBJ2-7	TGTGCCAGCAGCGCGGACGTAAGCTCCTACGAGCAGTACTTC	CASSADVSSYEQYF
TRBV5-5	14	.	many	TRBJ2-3	TGTGCCAGCAGCTTAGGTGTAGGGCCCGCTACGCAGTATTTT	CASSLGVGPATQYF
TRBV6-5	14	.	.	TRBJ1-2	TGTGCCAGCAGTTTGCACAGTTCCAACTATGGCTACACCTTC	CASSLHSSNYGYTF
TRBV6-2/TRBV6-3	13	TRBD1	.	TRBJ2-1	TGTGCCAGCCAGGACAGGCAATACAATGAGCAGTTCTTC	CASQDRQYNEQFF